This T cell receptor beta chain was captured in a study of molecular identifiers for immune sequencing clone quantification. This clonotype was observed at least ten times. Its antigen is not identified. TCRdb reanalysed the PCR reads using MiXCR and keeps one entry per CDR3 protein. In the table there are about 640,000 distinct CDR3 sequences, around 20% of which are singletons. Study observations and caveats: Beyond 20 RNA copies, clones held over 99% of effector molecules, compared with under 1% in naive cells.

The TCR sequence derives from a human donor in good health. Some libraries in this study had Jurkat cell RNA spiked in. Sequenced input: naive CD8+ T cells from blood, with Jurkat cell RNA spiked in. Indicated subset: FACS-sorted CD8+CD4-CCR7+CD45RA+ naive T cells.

The CDR3 DNA reads TGTGCCTGGAGTACCGTAGCCTACGAGCAGTACTTC. Amino acid sequence: CAWSTVAYEQYF. The chain has TRBV30 and TRBJ2-7; no reliable D call. This CDR3 comprises 12 residues. The germline V gene has CDR1 GTSNPN and CDR2 SVGIG (reference sequence). Trimming shortened V by 2 bases and J by 2 bases, and 7 bases separated the two germline ends.